This TCR beta chain emerged from a study of shared clonotypes between healthy human individuals. Sequencing was performed with immunoSEQ multiplex PCR; in TCRdb, only in-frame clones are kept and a portion is missing. The repertoire includes some 580,000 clones, about 97% of them detected once, and approximately 0.057% sits in the top ten. Findings of the study overall: Non-shared clonotypes had lower generation probabilities than clonotypes shared by all four sorted-subset donors.

Per the germline V gene, CDR1 is LNHDA and CDR2 is SQIVND (reference sequence). V lost 5 bases to trimming and J lost 0 bases, with 2 bases between them. The CDR3 length is 12 residues. A word on this clone: Antigen unknown. Other DNA sequences in the sample encode the same CDR3.

The receptor was isolated from a woman aged 30 to 39 in good health. What was sequenced was naive CD4+ T cells sorted from blood. Subset of the sample: CD45RA+ positively selected. This chain uses TRBV19 with TRBJ1-5, with D uncertain. The CDR3 DNA sequence: TGTGCCAGTAGTGATAGCAATCAGCCCCAGCATTTT. Translated: CASSDSNQPQHF.